What follows are 16 T cell receptor beta chains derived from one specimen sequenced in a study of radiotherapy plus CTLA-4 blockade in lung cancer. Some clones are missing from TCRdb's copy, which holds only in-frame ones; the method was immunoSEQ multiplex PCR. The sample lists roughly 42,000 clones, 79% occurring once. The source material was peripheral blood, sampled from a patient treated with radiotherapy plus ipilimumab. Receptor source: a human donor with non-small cell lung cancer that progressed on radiotherapy plus ipilimumab.

The chain couples TRBV29-1 to TRBJ1-5, with 7 positions matching TRBD1. Germline lookup yields CDR1 SQVTM and CDR2 ANQGSEA. This CDR3 has 12 amino acids. With 7 bases clipped from V and 5 bases from J, the junction kept 5 bases outside the gene matches. The CDR3 reads CSARQGDQPQHF. The CDR3 DNA follows: TGCAGCGCCCGACAGGGAGATCAGCCCCAGCATTTT.

J is TRBJ2-1 and V is TRBV5-1; TRBD2 matches 9 bases. The germline V gene has CDR1 SGHRS and CDR2 YFSETQ. CDR3 size: 16 residues. V gave up 0 bases and J gave up 2 bases; unmatched junction bases: 3. The DNA of the CDR3 is TGCGCCAGCAGCTTGGGACTAGCGGATGCCTACAATGAGCAGTTCTTC. This gives the protein CASSLGLADAYNEQFF.

The chain employs TRBV5-3 and TRBJ1-6; possibly TRBD1 for D (5 bases). TRBV5-3 falls under the ORF class, with uncertain function. V gave up 6 bases and J gave up 9 bases, with 22 bases separating them. This CDR3 spans 16 amino acids. The CDR3 loop is CARTYRWQGKGSPLHF. The DNA for the CDR3 is TGTGCCAGAACCTATCGGTGGCAGGGAAAGGGTTCACCCCTCCACTTT.

This chain connects TRBV5-1 to TRBJ1-2; 9 bases are a match to TRBD1. This CDR3 has 14 amino acids. Germline trimming cut 0 bases from V and 6 bases from J; bases unmatched to any gene: 3. Germline CDR1 SGHRS, CDR2 YFSETQ. This CDR3 reads CASSLGTGVHGYTF. DNA for the CDR3: TGCGCCAGCAGCTTGGGGACAGGGGTGCATGGCTACACCTTC. The complete variable domain, with remaining parts taken from reference TRBV5-1 and TRBJ1-2, reads KAGVTQTPRYLIKTRGQQVTLSCSPISGHRSVSWYQQTPGQGLQFLFEYFSETQRNKGNFPGRFSGRQFSNSRSEMNVSTLELGDSALYLCASSLGTGVHGYTFGSGTRLTVV.

The chain is built from TRBV2 and TRBJ2-2, with TRBD2 matching 9 bases. The CDR3 is 16 amino acids. V gave up 4 bases and J gave up 3 bases; unmatched junction bases: 6. Per germline, CDR1 SNHLY and CDR2 FYNNEI. The CDR3 DNA reads TGTGCCAGCAGTGGGACGGGACTAGCCTACACCGGGGAGCTGTTTTTT. Translated: CASSGTGLAYTGELFF.

This chain uses TRBV6-5 with TRBJ2-7; TRBD1 matches at 11 bases. Germline V gene sequence: CDR1 MNHEY, CDR2 SVGAGI. Trimming removed 7 bases from V and 3 bases from J; junction bases left unmatched: 5. The CDR3 sequence is 14 residues long. CDR3 coding DNA: TGTGCCAGCAAAATAGGGACAGGGGGCTACGAGCAGTACTTC. This codes for CASKIGTGGYEQYF.

The J gene is TRBJ1-2, the V gene TRBV7-2, with a weak D call TRBD1 (5 bases). This CDR3 is built from 14 residues. Trimming stripped 5 bases from V and 3 bases from J, with 13 bases between. Germline CDR1 is SGHTA and CDR2 is FQGNSA. Here the CDR3 DNA reads TGTGCCAGCAGCCCCTACGCCAGGGACTATGGCTACACCTTC. It is translated as CASSPYARDYGYTF. The variable domain in full, completed from reference TRBV7-2 and TRBJ1-2, reads GAGVSQSPSNKVTEKGKDVELRCDPISGHTALYWYRQSLGQGLEFLIYFQGNSAPDKSGLPSDRFSAERTGGSVSTLTIQRTQQEDSAVYLCASSPYARDYGYTFGSGTRLTVV.

This chain uses TRBV5-1 with TRBJ2-7, with D unclear. Germline V CDR1 and CDR2: SGHRS, YFSETQ. The CDR3 has 11 residues. Trimming stripped 0 bases from V and 6 bases from J, with 4 bases between. The chain's CDR3 is CASSLESEQYF. CDR3 in DNA: TGCGCCAGCAGCTTGGAGAGCGAGCAGTACTTC.

This chain uses TRBV10-2 with TRBJ2-7; no clear D gene. This CDR3 region has 11 residues. Per germline, CDR1 WSHSY and CDR2 SAAADI. V dropped 7 bases and J dropped 2 bases, with 6 bases sitting between them. This CDR3 reads CASTGTYEQYF. As DNA, the CDR3 is TGCGCCAGCACAGGCACCTACGAGCAGTACTTC.

V gene TRBV25-1 combines with J gene TRBJ2-3; D might be TRBD2 (6 bases). The CDR3 extends over 17 amino acids. V gave up 5 bases and J gave up 6 bases, with 24 bases separating them. Per the germline V gene, CDR1 is MGHDK and CDR2 is SYGVNS. CDR3 nucleotide sequence: TGTGCCAGCAGTTCCCGATATTGGGCGGGGCGCAGTGATACGCAGTATTTT. As protein: CASSSRYWAGRSDTQYF.

V is TRBV5-1 and J is TRBJ2-1; possible D gene TRBD1, 6 bases. CDR3 size: 15 residues. V lost 4 bases to trimming and J lost 4 bases, with 15 bases between them. Germline CDR1 is SGHRS and CDR2 is YFSETQ. The CDR3 DNA follows: TGCGCCAGCAGCCGAAACAGGGACAATTACAATGAGCAGTTCTTC. The encoded protein is CASSRNRDNYNEQFF.

The gene calls are TRBV19 and TRBJ1-1; the D gene is possibly TRBD1 (6 bases). The CDR3 covers 20 residues. The germline V and J ends were trimmed by 4 bases and 5 bases, with 32 bases remaining between them. From germline, CDR1 is LNHDA and CDR2 SQIVND (reference sequence). The CDR3 loop is CASSNEAPGTPGASFTEAFF. As DNA, the CDR3 is TGTGCCAGTAGTAACGAAGCCCCCGGTACCCCAGGGGCCAGCTTTACTGAAGCTTTCTTT.

The rearrangement uses TRBV10-3 and TRBJ2-5, with TRBD2 matching 7 bases. Germline CDR1 ENHRY, CDR2 SYGVKD. CDR3 length: 15 residues. V shed 5 bases and J 2 bases; nucleotides not matched to a gene: 8. Written as DNA, the CDR3 is TGTGCCATCAGTTCCGGGGCGGGGGTACAAGAGACCCAGTACTTC. Protein: CAISSGAGVQETQYF.

The chain has TRBV6-1 and TRBJ1-5; D is uncertain. Deletions cut 3 bases from V and 2 bases from J, with 11 bases between. Germline values: CDR1 MNHNS, CDR2 SASEGT. The CDR3 is made up of 15 amino acids. This chain's CDR3 is CASSDGVEGNQPQHF. CDR3 DNA sequence: TGTGCCAGCAGTGATGGAGTAGAGGGCAATCAGCCCCAGCATTTT.

The V call is TRBV11-3, the J call TRBJ2-3; D not resolved. This CDR3 spans 15 amino acids. Germline CDR1 and CDR2: SGHNT and YENEEA. V was shortened by 1 base and J by 6 bases, with 14 bases between the two germline ends. In DNA form, the CDR3 reads TGTGCCAGCAGCTTAGGGTCCATCCTCACTGATACGCAGTATTTT. Its translation is CASSLGSILTDTQYF.

V usage is TRBV6-5 and J usage is TRBJ2-5; TRBD1 might be the D (5 bases). The germline V gene encodes CDR1 MNHEY and CDR2 SVGAGI. V lost 2 bases, J lost 2 bases, and 12 bases lay in between. This CDR3 contains 15 residues. Here the CDR3 DNA reads TGTGCCAGCAGTTACGGGTGGGGCGGTCAAGAGACCCAGTACTTC. Residues: CASSYGWGGQETQYF.